This is a list of T cell receptor beta chains from one sample in a study of T cells in narcolepsy. TCRdb's copy holds only in-frame clones and misses some; the assay was immunoSEQ multiplex PCR. The table shows about 34,000 clones, with around 78% occurring only once. The sequenced sample consisted of CD45RA- memory CD4+ T cells from PBMCs. Source of these receptors: a human donor with narcolepsy. Both conserved end residues are part of each CDR3. D genes are given only for firm matches. Only some rows state a clone size, as once, few, many or a class for expanded clones.

D gene: TRBD1; J gene: TRBJ1-4; V gene: TRBV18; clone size: -; CDR3 DNA: TGTGCCAGCTCACCAATCGGACAGGGTATAGCTAATGAAAAACTGTTTTTT; CDR3 protein: CASSPIGQGIANEKLFF
D gene: TRBD1; J gene: TRBJ1-6; V gene: TRBV5-1; clone size: -; CDR3 DNA: TGCGCCAGCAGCTTGGAGGGGGCGCGGGATTCACCCCTCCACTTT; CDR3 protein: CASSLEGARDSPLHF
D gene: TRBD1; J gene: TRBJ2-5; V gene: TRBV7-2; clone size: few; CDR3 DNA: TGTGCCAGCAGCTTGGTGGACAGGGCCCAAGAGACCCAGTACTTC; CDR3 protein: CASSLVDRAQETQYF
D gene: -; J gene: TRBJ2-1; V gene: TRBV9; clone size: -; CDR3 DNA: TGTGCCAGCAGCTCTCGGACGGGATACAATGAGCAGTTCTTC; CDR3 protein: CASSSRTGYNEQFF
D gene: -; J gene: TRBJ1-5; V gene: TRBV6-1; clone size: few; CDR3 DNA: TGTGCCAGCAGTGAATTGCTGGGGGATAGCAATCAGCCCCAGCATTTT; CDR3 protein: CASSELLGDSNQPQHF
D gene: -; J gene: TRBJ1-5; V gene: TRBV12-5; clone size: few; CDR3 DNA: TGTGCTAGTGGTTTGTCTTCCAATAGCAATCAGCCCCAGCATTTT; CDR3 protein: CASGLSSNSNQPQHF
D gene: TRBD1; J gene: TRBJ2-1; V gene: TRBV5-1; clone size: -; CDR3 DNA: TGCGCCAGCAGCTGGGGCGGACAGGGTAAGGGCGAGCAGTTCTTC; CDR3 protein: CASSWGGQGKGEQFF
D gene: -; J gene: TRBJ1-1; V gene: TRBV19; clone size: -; CDR3 DNA: TGTGCCAGTAGTGTTACAGTACGGGGGACTGAAGCTTTCTTT; CDR3 protein: CASSVTVRGTEAFF
D gene: -; J gene: TRBJ1-1; V gene: TRBV2; clone size: -; CDR3 DNA: TGTGCCAGCAGTGAAGTTGGTTTTAACACTGAAGCTTTCTTT; CDR3 protein: CASSEVGFNTEAFF
D gene: TRBD1; J gene: TRBJ2-7; V gene: TRBV7-6; clone size: -; CDR3 DNA: TGTGCCAGCAGCCCCCACAGCGGTCAGGGGGCTATGTACGAGCAGTACTTC; CDR3 protein: CASSPHSGQGAMYEQYF
D gene: -; J gene: TRBJ1-1; V gene: TRBV7-6; clone size: -; CDR3 DNA: TGTGCCAGCAGCCGGGGACAGAACACTGAAGCTTTCTTT; CDR3 protein: CASSRGQNTEAFF
D gene: -; J gene: TRBJ1-2; V gene: TRBV7-2; clone size: once; CDR3 DNA: TGTGCCAGCAGCTTGTTGGTCAGTCGCTATGGCTACACCTTC; CDR3 protein: CASSLLVSRYGYTF
D gene: -; J gene: TRBJ2-7; V gene: TRBV19; clone size: -; CDR3 DNA: TGTGCCAGTAGTATAGGTGGGGGGCGCGTTCCCTACGAGCAGTACTTC; CDR3 protein: CASSIGGGRVPYEQYF
D gene: -; J gene: TRBJ1-1; V gene: TRBV19; clone size: few; CDR3 DNA: TGTGCCAGTATTAAGGGTACAGGTGGCACTGAAGCTTTCTTT; CDR3 protein: CASIKGTGGTEAFF